Each of the 29 T cell receptor beta chains below was sequenced from the same sample in a study of OX40 agonist ivuxolimab in advanced cancers. Using immunoSEQ multiplex PCR, the repertoire was profiled, and TCRdb retains in-frame clones only, with some absent. The sample includes about 50,000 clones, more than 85% of them seen just once. The sample was CD4+ or CD8+ T cells sorted from blood, taken in a trial of the OX40 agonist ivuxolimab. Every receptor here comes from an adult with an advanced solid tumor such as melanoma, head and neck, liver or kidney cancer.

V usage is TRBV10-3 and J usage is TRBJ2-3, with D perhaps being TRBD1 or TRBD2 (5 bases each). Germline V gene data show CDR1 as ENHRY and CDR2 as SYGVKD. The CDR3 totals 14 residues. With 3 bases removed from V and 5 bases from J, the gap between germline ends came to 12 bases. DNA of the CDR3: TGTGCCATCAGTGATGAGACAGAGGGAGATACGCAGTATTTT. Amino acids: CAISDETEGDTQYF.

V is TRBV4-2 and J is TRBJ2-5, with D unclear. The assigned J gene may be wrong: the sequence end matches TRBJ2-7 better. Germline V gives CDR1 LGHNA, CDR2 YNFKEQ. CDR3 length: 12 residues. CDR3 sequence reads: CASSQVDYEQYF. The CDR3, as DNA: TGTGCCAGCAGCCAAGTAGACTACGAGCAGTACTTC.

This clone was recorded only once. The gene calls are TRBV28 and TRBJ2-7; 12 bases match TRBD2. V trimming: 5 bases; J trimming: 3 bases; junction bases outside the gene matches: 11. The CDR3 totals 17 residues. CDR1 and CDR2 (germline): MDHEN, SYDVKM. The DNA of the CDR3 is TGTGCCAGCAGTCACCCTCAACTGACTAGCGGGAGCTACGAGCAGTACTTC. It specifies CASSHPQLTSGSYEQYF.

The chain carries TRBV27 and TRBJ1-2; 11 bases are shared with TRBD1. Germline V lookup: CDR1 MNHEY, CDR2 SMNVEV (reference sequence). This CDR3 has 14 residues. The V segment lost 5 bases and the J segment 8 bases; nucleotides outside the gene matches: 7. CDR3 bases: TGTGCCAGCAGTCTAGGACAGGGGGCAGCGGGCTACACCTTC. It codes for CASSLGQGAAGYTF.

CDR3 protein: CASSSGPQSYEQYF. The DNA for the CDR3 is TGTGCCAGCAGCTCGGGACCGCAATCCTACGAGCAGTACTTC. This chain joins TRBV7-8 and TRBJ2-7, with D perhaps being TRBD1 or TRBD2 (5 bases each). CDR1 and CDR2 from the germline V gene are SGHVS and FQNEAQ. The CDR3 totals 14 residues. With 4 bases removed from V and 1 base from J, the gap between germline ends came to 11 bases.

J is TRBJ1-1 and V is TRBV2; TRBD1 might be the D (6 bases). CDR1 and CDR2 (germline): SNHLY, FYNNEI. The length of the CDR3 is 12 residues. V lost 6 bases, J lost 6 bases, and 11 bases lay in between. The CDR3 reads CASRDRYPEAFF. The CDR3 nucleotides read TGTGCCAGCAGGGACAGATACCCTGAAGCTTTCTTT.

Written as DNA, the CDR3 is TGTGCCAGCGGGGTGACTAGCGGGAGAAGCTTGGGCAATGAGCAGTTCTTC. This translates into CASGVTSGRSLGNEQFF. This chain links TRBV5-6 with TRBJ2-1; 12 bases are a match to TRBD2. V lost 7 bases to trimming and J lost 6 bases; unmatched junction nucleotides: 14. The CDR3 sequence is 17 residues long. The germline V gene encodes CDR1 SGHDT and CDR2 YYEEEE.

This clone was detected only once. This chain uses TRBV28 with TRBJ1-5, with 8 bases aligning to TRBD1. CDR1 and CDR2 (germline): MDHEN, SYDVKM. The junction had 3 bases not matched to a gene; V was cut back by 1 base and J by 4 bases. The CDR3 has 15 amino acids. CDR3: CASSLYRQGNQPQHF. The CDR3 DNA reads as TGTGCCAGCAGTTTATACCGACAGGGGAATCAGCCCCAGCATTTT.

V usage is TRBV10-3 and J usage is TRBJ2-7, with 7 bases fitting TRBD2. Unmatched junction bases numbered 0, after V lost 4 bases and J lost 3 bases. The germline V gene encodes CDR1 ENHRY and CDR2 SYGVKD. This CDR3 has 12 residues. CDR3 sequence reads: CAISAGGYEQYF. The CDR3 DNA follows: TGTGCCATCAGTGCGGGGGGCTACGAGCAGTACTTC.

The chain has TRBV19 and TRBJ2-7, with TRBD1 matching over 7 bases. The CDR3 is made up of 14 amino acids. V lost 8 bases, J lost 0 bases, and 7 bases stayed unmatched. Germline loops: CDR1 LNHDA, CDR2 SQIVND (reference sequence). The CDR3 region has the DNA TGTGCCAGTGGGGACAGCCCCTTCTCCTACGAGCAGTACTTC. Translation gives CASGDSPFSYEQYF.

The V and J genes are TRBV11-3 and TRBJ2-5, with TRBD1 matching over 8 bases. Trimming took 5 bases from V and 5 from J; bases not matched to a gene: 10. The CDR3 has 15 residues. Germline lookup yields CDR1 SGHNT and CDR2 YENEEA. CDR3 in DNA: TGTGCCAGCAGCCCCGGACAGGGACGGGTCGAGACCCAGTACTTC. It yields the protein CASSPGQGRVETQYF.

V usage is TRBV19 and J usage is TRBJ2-6, with 8 bases lining up with TRBD1. Germline CDR1 LNHDA, CDR2 SQIVND (reference sequence). The CDR3 covers 16 residues. J lost 2 bases, V lost 7 bases, and 7 bases had no gene match. The CDR3 sequence is CASKNRGNPGANVLTF. CDR3 sequence (DNA): TGTGCCAGTAAAAACAGGGGGAATCCTGGGGCCAACGTCCTGACTTTC.

The V gene is TRBV5-1, the J gene TRBJ2-5, with 10 positions matching TRBD2. Germline CDR1 is SGHRS and CDR2 is YFSETQ. V lost 0 bases and J lost 0; bases outside the gene matches: 8. The CDR3 spans 18 residues. CDR3 loop: CASSLVGWLAGDQETQYF. CDR3 nucleotide sequence: TGCGCCAGCAGCTTGGTCGGTTGGCTAGCGGGAGACCAAGAGACCCAGTACTTC.

The chain joins TRBV14 to TRBJ1-2, with unresolved D. V lost 1 base and J lost 4, with 4 bases in between. Germline assignment: CDR1 SGHDN and CDR2 FVKESK. CDR3 length: 12 residues. CDR3 in DNA: TGTGCCAGCAGCCAAGGCTTCTATGGCTACACCTTC. It codes for CASSQGFYGYTF.

The chain recombines TRBV27 with TRBJ2-7, with 8 bases that match TRBD1. V dropped 6 bases and J dropped 4; count of bases not matched to a gene: 8. The CDR3 has 14 amino acids. From germline, CDR1 is MNHEY and CDR2 SMNVEV (reference sequence). This chain's CDR3 is CASSRGQDRYEQYF. The CDR3 DNA follows: TGTGCCAGCAGCCGGGGACAGGACCGGTACGAGCAGTACTTC.

V gene TRBV7-6 combines with J gene TRBJ2-7, with D hard to call. Per germline, CDR1 SGHVS and CDR2 FNYEAQ. The CDR3 runs to 13 residues. Trimming shortened V by 5 bases and J by 2 bases, and 10 bases separated the two germline ends. DNA of the CDR3: TGTGCCAGCAGCCCGGCGGAACCCTACGAGCAGTACTTC. Amino acids: CASSPAEPYEQYF.

CDR3 DNA sequence: TGCAGCGTTGGAGGGGTTGTAAACTCCTACGAGCAGTACTTC. This codes for CSVGGVVNSYEQYF. The genes are TRBV29-1 and TRBJ2-7; either TRBD1 or TRBD2 may supply D (5 bases each). Deletions cut 4 bases from V and 0 bases from J, with 13 bases between. This CDR3 is 14 amino acids long. Germline V lookup: CDR1 SQVTM, CDR2 ANQGSEA.

Turning to this clone: Other DNA sequences of this sample code for an identical CDR3. V gene TRBV27 combines with J gene TRBJ1-1, with D perhaps TRBD1 (6 bases). The CDR3 extends over 15 amino acids. Trimming pared 5 bases from V and 10 bases from J, leaving 23 bases between. Germline CDR1 MNHEY, CDR2 SMNVEV (reference sequence). This CDR3 is CASSPTGGPRGGAFF. CDR3 sequence (DNA): TGTGCCAGCAGTCCCACCGGGGGGCCTCGGGGAGGAGCTTTCTTT.

The CDR3 DNA sequence: TGTGCCAGTACCCTAGGTAGCGGGGACTTAAACACCGGGGAGCTGTTTTTT. It specifies CASTLGSGDLNTGELFF. The gene calls are TRBV19 and TRBJ2-2, with 8 bases fitting TRBD2. The CDR3 loop spans 17 amino acids. Germline CDR1 LNHDA, CDR2 SQIVND (reference sequence). Germline trimming cut 7 bases from V and 2 bases from J; bases unmatched to any gene: 12.

This CDR3 is CASSLVRRDTQYF. CDR3 nucleotides: TGTGCCAGCAGCTTAGTGAGGCGGGATACGCAGTATTTT. The chain carries TRBV7-9 and TRBJ2-3; D gene ambiguous. Trimming pared 1 base from V and 6 bases from J, leaving 8 bases between. In germline, CDR1 is SEHNR, CDR2 FQNEAQ (reference sequence). CDR3 length: 13 residues.

The chain carries TRBV28 and TRBJ2-7; D not certain. Germline-derived CDR1 and CDR2 are MDHEN and SYDVKM. Trimming shortened V by 3 bases and J by 3 bases, and 9 bases separated the two germline ends. This CDR3 spans 13 amino acids. The CDR3 spells CASSLDGDYEQYF. The CDR3 nucleotides are TGTGCCAGCAGTTTGGACGGAGACTACGAGCAGTACTTC.

The J gene is TRBJ2-1, the V gene TRBV27, with 8 bases identical to TRBD2. J lost 9 bases, V lost 11 bases, and 12 bases had no gene match. CDR1 and CDR2 from the germline V gene are MNHEY and SMNVEV (reference sequence). This CDR3 is built from 13 residues. The CDR3, as DNA: TGTGCCGCTTCCACTAGCGGAAGGGTTGAGCAGTTCTTC. Protein product: CAASTSGRVEQFF.

The CDR3 protein is CASTPSAEIREQYF. Here the CDR3 DNA reads TGTGCCAGCACCCCCTCAGCGGAAATCAGGGAGCAGTACTTC. The rearrangement uses TRBV5-8 and TRBJ2-7; a possible D gene is TRBD2 (5 bases). The V end lost 6 bases, the J end lost 7 bases, and 20 bases lay between the germline ends. The CDR3 totals 14 residues. Germline V gene data show CDR1 as SGHTS and CDR2 as YDEGEE.

The chain is built from TRBV7-9 and TRBJ2-2; 8 nucleotides agree with TRBD1. The CDR3 contains 16 residues. Germline V gives CDR1 SEHNR, CDR2 FQNEAQ (reference sequence). V was clipped by 3 bases and J by 4 bases; unmatched bases: 7. The DNA of the CDR3 is TGTGCCAGCAGCTTTGCGGGACAGGTAATCACCGGGGAGCTGTTTTTT. This sequence encodes CASSFAGQVITGELFF.

V gene TRBV4-3 combines with J gene TRBJ2-3, with D tentatively TRBD2 (5 bases). CDR1 and CDR2 from the germline V gene are LGHNA and YSLEER. The CDR3 length is 14 residues. Between the trimmed V and J ends, which lost 4 bases and 3 bases, there was a span of 11 bases. The DNA of the CDR3 is TGCGCCAGCAGCCTAAGACTAACGACAGATACGCAGTATTTT. Translation: CASSLRLTTDTQYF.

V gene TRBV19 combines with J gene TRBJ2-5; tentatively, D is TRBD1 or TRBD2 (5 bases each). This CDR3 has 10 residues. Trimming shortened V by 9 bases and J by 7 bases, and 9 bases separated the two germline ends. Germline V lookup: CDR1 LNHDA, CDR2 SQIVND (reference sequence). CDR3 sequence: CASMGRTQYF. CDR3 in DNA: TGTGCCAGCATGGGACGGACCCAGTACTTC.

V and J are TRBV2 and TRBJ2-3; D call uncertain. Germline V gives CDR1 SNHLY, CDR2 FYNNEI. This CDR3 contains 14 residues. V shed 3 bases and J shed 1 base, with 8 bases lying between them. CDR3 coding DNA: TGTGCCAGCAGTGAGGGCTCCCGCACAGATACGCAGTATTTT. This encodes CASSEGSRTDTQYF.

V and J are TRBV5-8 and TRBJ2-2; 13 nucleotides agree with TRBD2. This CDR3 is 20 amino acids long. The trim removed 3 bases at V and 3 bases at J, leaving 14 bases unmatched. CDR1 and CDR2 (germline): SGHTS, YDEGEE. CDR3 bases: TGTGCCAGCAGCTCTCTCTTCGGACTAGCGGGAGTTTCTGACACCGGGGAGCTGTTTTTT. This translates into CASSSLFGLAGVSDTGELFF. Complete variable domain (other parts from reference TRBV5-8 and TRBJ2-2): EAGVTQSPTHLIKTRGQQATLRCSPISGHTSVYWYQQALGLGLQFLLWYDEGEERNRGNFPPRFSGRQFPNYSSELNVNALELEDSALYLCASSSLFGLAGVSDTGELFFGEGSRLTVL.

V gene TRBV6-5 combines with J gene TRBJ2-1; TRBD1 aligns across 7 bases. Germline lookup yields CDR1 MNHEY and CDR2 SVGAGI. V was clipped by 7 bases and J by 6 bases; unmatched bases: 6. CDR3 length: 13 amino acids. CDR3 protein: CASTRGLANEQFF. The CDR3 DNA follows: TGTGCCAGCACGAGGGGGCTAGCCAATGAGCAGTTCTTC.